This T cell receptor beta chain was captured by sequencing in a study of T cell changes during pregnancy in multiple sclerosis. The CDR3 covers 14 residues. V shed 4 bases and J shed 4 bases, with 10 bases lying between them. CDR1 SNHLY and CDR2 FYNNEI come from the germline V gene. Only in-frame clones appear in the TCRdb table, and some are missing; sequencing was by immunoSEQ multiplex PCR. This table has fewer than 65,000 clones, around 91% appearing once. The sequencing used peripheral blood, collected in the third trimester of pregnancy. The clonotype was recovered from a female donor in good health, enrolled as a control in a pregnancy study. The V and J genes are TRBV2 and TRBJ1-4; TRBD1 is a possible D gene (5 bases). The CDR3 is CASSGGRSNEKLFF. CDR3 DNA: TGTGCCAGCAGTGGGGGGAGGAGTAATGAAAAACTGTTTTTT.